The 21 T cell receptor beta chains below all came from one sample that was sequenced in a study of T cells after yellow fever vaccination. MiXCR, applied by TCRdb to the 5' RACE reads, yields one record per CDR3 protein. The sample includes 200,000 to 300,000 distinct CDR3 sequences, roughly 13% of them seen just once. The specimen was CD4+ T cells sorted from PBMCs, collected 45 days after the yellow fever booster vaccination. The source of these receptors is a man aged 25-40 years who received the YFV17D yellow fever vaccine.

This chain uses TRBV6-2 or TRBV6-3 with TRBJ2-1, with 10 bases lining up with TRBD2. The CDR3 has 15 residues. Germline V gene lookup returns CDR1 MNHEY and CDR2 SVGEGT. V shed 7 bases and J 7 bases; nucleotides not matched to a gene: 10. Here the CDR3 DNA reads TGTGCCAGCACAGCGGGAGGGCCCATCGGGAATGAGCAGTTCTTC. Encoded protein: CASTAGGPIGNEQFF.

This rearrangement joins TRBV4-3 to TRBJ1-3; D remains unclear. The ends were cut back, 0 bases at V and 4 bases at J, with 7 bases in the middle. The length of the CDR3 is 14 residues. CDR1 is LGHNA and CDR2 is YSLEER in the germline V gene. For the CDR3, the DNA is TGCGCCAGCAGCCAAGATCTTCCGGGAAACACCATATATTTT. Translated: CASSQDLPGNTIYF.

A few counts support this clonotype. CDR3 in DNA: TGTGCCTGGAGGAGAGGGACAGCGGGGCCCTACGAGCAGTACTTC. This codes for CAWRRGTAGPYEQYF. V is TRBV30 and J is TRBJ2-7; either TRBD1 or TRBD2 may supply D (7 bases each). Germline CDR1 GTSNPN, CDR2 SVGIG (reference sequence). The CDR3 contains 15 residues. The ends were cut back, 3 bases at V and 2 bases at J, with 17 bases in the middle.

This clonotype was detected ten times or more. The V call is TRBV13, the J call TRBJ2-7; 9 nucleotides align to TRBD2. J lost 4 bases, V lost 0 bases, and 4 bases had no gene match. There are 15 residues in the CDR3. CDR1 and CDR2 from the germline V gene are PRHDT and FYEKMQ (reference sequence). The CDR3 DNA reads as TGTGCCAGCAGCTTAGGCCGGACTAGCGAGTACGAGCAGTACTTC. Translation gives CASSLGRTSEYEQYF.

This clonotype was observed a few times. The rearrangement joins TRBV7-6 to TRBJ2-5, with D possibly being TRBD2 (6 bases). The CDR3 is 14 residues long. CDR1 is SGHVS, CDR2 FNYEAQ, per germline. The V end was cut by 3 bases, the J end by 4 bases, with 12 bases between. DNA of the CDR3: TGTGCCAGCAGCTTGATGCGGGGTGGAGAGACCCAGTACTTC. Translation: CASSLMRGGETQYF.

This clonotype has just a few counts. The V gene is TRBV10-2, the J gene TRBJ2-1; no firm D call. The CDR3 has 15 amino acids. In germline, CDR1 is WSHSY, CDR2 SAAADI. With 3 bases removed from V and 2 bases from J, the gap between germline ends came to 11 bases. CDR3 nucleotide sequence: TGCGCCAGCAGTGAATCCGGAGTGGCCTACAATGAGCAGTTCTTC. Translation gives CASSESGVAYNEQFF.

The genes are TRBV12-3 or TRBV12-4 and TRBJ2-3; TRBD2 aligns across 7 bases. Trimming cost V 7 bases and J 3 bases; bases outside gene matches: 4. The CDR3 contains 13 residues. The CDR3 DNA sequence: TGTGCCAGCATTGGCGGGAGTACAGATACGCAGTATTTT. Protein product: CASIGGSTDTQYF.

V is TRBV10-3 and J is TRBJ2-5; 10 nucleotides agree with TRBD1. CDR3 size: 14 residues. The trim removed 2 bases at V and 5 bases at J, leaving 2 bases unmatched. Germline loops: CDR1 ENHRY, CDR2 SYGVKD. This CDR3 is CAISEDRGRETQYF. CDR3 bases: TGTGCCATCAGTGAGGACAGGGGGCGGGAGACCCAGTACTTC.

The sample holds a few counts of this clonotype. This sequence joins TRBV5-6 and TRBJ2-3; 10 positions agree with TRBD2. The ends lost 4 bases at V and 7 bases at J; junction bases unmatched: 21. The CDR3 runs 19 residues. Germline-derived CDR1 and CDR2 are SGHDT and YYEEEE. CDR3 region: CASSRVALAGERSRNTQYF. DNA of the CDR3: TGTGCCAGCAGCCGGGTCGCCCTAGCGGGAGAGAGATCGAGAAATACGCAGTATTTT.

The chain employs TRBV10-3 and TRBJ2-6, with 7 bases identical to TRBD1. CDR1 is ENHRY, CDR2 SYGVKD, per germline. The CDR3 contains 19 residues. V dropped 5 bases and J dropped 0; count of bases not matched to a gene: 13. DNA for the CDR3: TGTGCCATCAGTTTACCCCCAAGGACAGGACTCTCTGGGGCCAACGTCCTGACTTTC. Protein product: CAISLPPRTGLSGANVLTF.

This clonotype was found a few times. The chain is built from TRBV18 and TRBJ1-1; D is unresolved. CDR1 is KGHSH, CDR2 LQKENI, per germline. The length of the CDR3 is 14 residues. V was pared by 2 bases and J by 3 bases, with 10 bases between. Here the CDR3 DNA reads TGTGCCAGCTCACCAGTACTCCTTGACACTGAAGCTTTCTTT. It codes for CASSPVLLDTEAFF.

The chain recombines TRBV3-1 with TRBJ2-7; D is ambiguous. In germline, CDR1 is LGHDT, CDR2 YNNKEL (reference sequence). The CDR3 runs to 12 residues. The V end was cut by 1 base, the J end by 6 bases, with 7 bases between. The CDR3 is CASSQAVGEQYF. The CDR3, as DNA: TGTGCCAGCAGCCAAGCTGTTGGCGAGCAGTACTTC.

In this sample, this clonotype turned up a few times. The chain couples TRBV5-1 to TRBJ2-3; TRBD2 agrees at 11 bases. Germline V lookup: CDR1 SGHRS, CDR2 YFSETQ. The CDR3 is 16 residues long. V gave up 1 base and J gave up 5 bases; unmatched junction bases: 6. CDR3 region: CASSLSTSGSLDTQYF. The CDR3 DNA reads as TGCGCCAGCAGCTTGAGCACTAGCGGGAGTCTAGATACGCAGTATTTT. The full variable domain, rest sourced from reference TRBV5-1 and TRBJ2-3, is KAGVTQTPRYLIKTRGQQVTLSCSPISGHRSVSWYQQTPGQGLQFLFEYFSETQRNKGNFPGRFSGRQFSNSRSEMNVSTLELGDSALYLCASSLSTSGSLDTQYFGPGTRLTVL.

The J gene is TRBJ2-4, the V gene TRBV6-5, with 7 bases lining up with TRBD2. The V segment lost 2 bases and the J segment 1 base; nucleotides outside the gene matches: 8. CDR1 is MNHEY, CDR2 SVGAGI, per germline. The CDR3 runs to 17 residues. CDR3 protein: CASSYRTRMTAKNIQYF. As DNA, the CDR3 is TGTGCCAGCAGTTACAGGACTAGGATGACGGCCAAAAACATTCAGTACTTC.

This rearrangement joins TRBV18 to TRBJ2-1; TRBD2 is a possible D gene (5 bases). The CDR3 is 15 amino acids. Trimming left V 6 bases short and J 3 bases short, with 15 bases between. Germline assignment: CDR1 KGHSH and CDR2 LQKENI. CDR3 sequence (DNA): TGTGCCAGCTCCCATGGCCAAGACTACTACAATGAGCAGTTCTTC. Its translation is CASSHGQDYYNEQFF.

The gene calls are TRBV4-2 and TRBJ2-2, with TRBD1 matching over 10 bases. Germline V CDR1 and CDR2: LGHNA, YNFKEQ. The CDR3 sequence is 16 residues long. The junction had 8 bases not matched to a gene; V was cut back by 4 bases and J by 6 bases. CDR3 bases: TGTGCCAGCAGCCCGTCGACAGGGGGCATACCCGGGGAGCTGTTTTTT. This gives the protein CASSPSTGGIPGELFF.

This chain connects TRBV21-1 to TRBJ2-7; the table gives TRBD1 as D, unverified against the DNA. TRBV21-1 counts as a pseudogene. The CDR3 is 16 residues long. The CDR3 nucleotides read TGTGCCAGCAGCCTTTGCGTAGGGACAGGGTTCGACGAGCAGTACTTC. It yields the protein CASSLCVGTGFDEQYF.

This chain links TRBV5-5 with TRBJ2-5, with 9 bases fitting TRBD2. The CDR3 covers 15 residues. Germline CDR1 SGHKS, CDR2 YYEKEE (reference sequence). Unmatched junction bases numbered 6, after V lost 2 bases and J lost 4 bases. As DNA, the CDR3 is TGTGCCAGCAGCTTTAGCGGGAGACTTCCAGAGACCCAGTACTTC. It translates to CASSFSGRLPETQYF.

This clonotype was detected a few times. The chain is built from TRBV20-1 and TRBJ2-7; D not certain. The CDR3 covers 15 residues. V lost 6 bases to trimming and J lost 2 bases, with 20 bases between them. CDR1 and CDR2 (germline): DFQATT, SNEGSKA (reference sequence). The CDR3 nucleotides read TGCAGTGCCAGACCCCCAGCCGCTATCACCTACGAGCAGTACTTC. Amino acid sequence: CSARPPAAITYEQYF.

This clonotype came up a few times. The chain employs TRBV6-5 and TRBJ2-5; 11 bases agree with TRBD1. The germline V gene has CDR1 MNHEY and CDR2 SVGAGI. The CDR3 has 16 amino acids. V dropped 6 bases and J dropped 2; count of bases not matched to a gene: 8. As DNA, the CDR3 is TGTGCCAGCAGATATCGGGGGGACAGGGGGCAAGAGACCCAGTACTTC. Its translation is CASRYRGDRGQETQYF.

Ten or more counts support this clonotype. CDR3 DNA: TGTGCCAGCAGCTCCTCGGGCAGGGGTGAGAAGACCCAGTACTTC. Protein sequence: CASSSSGRGEKTQYF. The chain carries TRBV5-6 and TRBJ2-5; maybe TRBD1 (6 bases). Trimming shortened V by 3 bases and J by 6 bases, and 18 bases separated the two germline ends. The CDR3 spans 15 residues. Germline V gene lookup returns CDR1 SGHDT and CDR2 YYEEEE.